This T cell receptor (beta chain) stems from a study of T-cell memory formation after mild COVID-19. The wider study: Largely donor-specific TCR clusters were found.

Study conclusions and caveats: From day 15 to 85, contracting clones were balanced between CD4 and CD8, whereas later expanders leaned toward CD4+.

This clonotype was observed a few times. Its cognate antigen is unknown. The junction shows a germline mismatch at one end, possibly a read error. TCRalpha and TCRbeta libraries used 5'RACE with constant-segment primers and UMIs. MiXCR, run by TCRdb on the 5' RACE reads, gives a single entry per CDR3 protein. The sample has approximately 480,000 distinct CDR3 sequences, 18% seen once. Germline CDR1 SNHLY, CDR2 FYNNEI. The CDR3 is made up of 13 amino acids. The sequence came from an adult woman who had mild COVID-19 (a few samples of this study predate the infection). Cell type and time point are not known. The chain carries TRBV2 and TRBJ2-1; 10 bases match TRBD2. The specimen was PBMCs or a T cell subset sorted from them (not recorded which). The CDR3 loop reads CASKGLAGVEQFF. CDR3 nucleotide sequence: TGTGCGAGCAAGGGCCTAGCGGGGGTCGAGCAGTTCTTC.